These 18 T cell receptor beta chains were all obtained from the same sample, sequenced in a study of blood T cell repertoires in COVID-19. The table came from immunoSEQ multiplex PCR; TCRdb's copy has only in-frame clones and leaves some out. This sample has more than 95,000 clones; around 70% occur once, and the top ten carry more than 5%. The sequencing sample was made of peripheral blood. The receptors here all came from a man aged 60 to 75 with acute or convalescent COVID-19.

The V gene is TRBV28, the J gene TRBJ1-5, with TRBD1 matching 7 bases. V gave up 10 bases and J gave up 2 bases; unmatched junction bases: 8. The CDR3 sequence is 14 residues long. Germline V gene data show CDR1 as MDHEN and CDR2 as SYDVKM. The CDR3 protein is CANAGQGGNQPQHF. CDR3 nucleotides: TGTGCCAACGCCGGGCAGGGGGGCAATCAGCCCCAGCATTTT. Filled out from reference TRBV28 and TRBJ1-5, the complete variable domain reads DVKVTQSSRYLVKRTGEKVFLECVQDMDHENMFWYRQDPGLGLRLIYFSYDVKMKEKGDIPEGYSVSREKKERFSLILESASTNQTSMYLCANAGQGGNQPQHFGDGTRLSIL.

The gene calls are TRBV6-7 and TRBJ2-3; D is uncertain. TRBV6-7 is reported as an ORF; its role is uncertain. This CDR3 region has 15 residues. The V end was cut by 2 bases, the J end by 2 bases, with 11 bases between. The DNA of the CDR3 is TGTGCCAGCAGTTACCATACAGTAACCACAGATACGCAGTATTTT. Translation: CASSYHTVTTDTQYF.

This clone was recorded once. V usage is TRBV6-1 and J usage is TRBJ2-1; 13 bases map to TRBD2. Germline V lookup: CDR1 MNHNS, CDR2 SASEGT. The CDR3 loop spans 17 amino acids. V trimming: 3 bases; J trimming: 8 bases; junction bases outside the gene matches: 10. The CDR3: CASSDQTLAGGPYEQFF. For the CDR3, the DNA is TGTGCCAGCAGTGATCAGACACTAGCGGGGGGGCCCTATGAGCAGTTCTTC.

In the case of this clone: This specimen includes other DNA sequences encoding the same CDR3. The chain employs TRBV30 and TRBJ1-2; weak D call: TRBD1 (6 bases). V was pared by 0 bases and J by 4 bases, with 6 bases between. This CDR3 region has 12 residues. CDR1 and CDR2 (germline): GTSNPN, SVGIG (reference sequence). The CDR3 sequence: CAWSVQGYGYTF. The CDR3 DNA is TGTGCCTGGAGTGTACAGGGCTATGGCTACACCTTC.

As to this clone: The junction departs from germline at one end; a sequencing error may be responsible. V is TRBV20-1 and J is TRBJ1-1, with D possibly TRBD1 on 6 matching bases. Germline V CDR1 and CDR2: DFQATT, SNEGSKA (reference sequence). This CDR3 comprises 10 residues. CDR3 coding DNA: TGCAGTGCCCATCTCCAGGGGCTCCCATTT. Translation gives CSAHLQGLPF.

The V call is TRBV21-1, the J call TRBJ2-1; the table assigns TRBD2, which was not confirmed against the DNA. TRBV21-1 is described as a pseudogene. The CDR3 has 16 amino acids. The CDR3 DNA is TGTGCCAGCAGCAAAGTTGAGGCTAGCGGTGGTAATGAGCAGTTCTTC. Translating it yields CASSKVEASGGNEQFF.

This clone was observed a single time. V is TRBV18 and J is TRBJ2-1; the D gene is possibly TRBD1 (6 bases). Germline values: CDR1 KGHSH, CDR2 LQKENI. This CDR3 is 14 amino acids long. Trimming shortened V by 2 bases and J by 7 bases, and 12 bases separated the two germline ends. The CDR3 DNA follows: TGTGCCAGCTCACCATTACTTCAGGGGAATGAGCAGTTCTTC. Encoded protein: CASSPLLQGNEQFF.

The chain combines TRBV18 with TRBJ2-2; 9 bases are a match to TRBD2. This CDR3 contains 19 residues. V was pared by 1 base and J by 0 bases, with 9 bases of the junction left unmatched. Germline values: CDR1 KGHSH, CDR2 LQKENI. The CDR3 sequence is CASSPRWTSASPNTGELFF. The CDR3, as DNA: TGTGCCAGCTCACCACGCTGGACTAGCGCCTCACCGAACACCGGGGAGCTGTTTTTT.

The chain has TRBV10-3 and TRBJ2-3, with a possible D match to TRBD2 (5 bases). Trimming pared 11 bases from V and 0 bases from J, leaving 12 bases between. The CDR3 consists of 13 residues. The germline V gene encodes CDR1 ENHRY and CDR2 SYGVKD. The CDR3 sequence is CAAAGVSTDTQYF. CDR3 bases: TGTGCCGCCGCCGGGGTTAGCACAGATACGCAGTATTTT.

The chain recombines TRBV5-1 with TRBJ1-4; 10 nucleotides match TRBD1. The V gene end was trimmed by 4 bases and the J gene end by 4 bases; junction bases not matched to a gene: 13. CDR1 and CDR2 from the germline V gene are SGHRS and YFSETQ. The CDR3 loop spans 18 amino acids. Here the CDR3 reads CASSLRPTGGVDNEKLFF. For the CDR3, the DNA is TGCGCCAGCAGCCTGAGACCGACAGGGGGCGTGGATAATGAAAAACTGTTTTTT.

This chain connects TRBV7-9 to TRBJ1-3, with no clear D. The germline CDR1 and CDR2 sequences are SEHNR and FQNEAQ (reference sequence). Trimming shortened V by 2 bases and J by 4 bases, and 3 bases separated the two germline ends. This CDR3 is built from 12 residues. The CDR3 sequence is CASSLQGNTIYF. The CDR3 coding sequence is TGTGCCAGCAGCTTACAAGGAAACACCATATATTTT.

This chain joins TRBV5-1 and TRBJ1-1, with D possibly TRBD1 on 6 matching bases. The CDR3 spans 13 residues. V shed 3 bases and J shed 9 bases, with 15 bases lying between them. Germline V CDR1 and CDR2: SGHRS, YFSETQ. The CDR3 loop reads CASSSEGGSKAFF. The CDR3 DNA reads as TGCGCCAGCAGCTCTGAGGGGGGGTCCAAAGCTTTCTTT. The entire variable domain, with the rest obtained from reference TRBV5-1 and TRBJ1-1, is as follows: KAGVTQTPRYLIKTRGQQVTLSCSPISGHRSVSWYQQTPGQGLQFLFEYFSETQRNKGNFPGRFSGRQFSNSRSEMNVSTLELGDSALYLCASSSEGGSKAFFGQGTRLTVV.

This chain connects TRBV5-6 to TRBJ2-1; TRBD2 agrees at 13 bases. This CDR3 region has 15 residues. The germline V gene has CDR1 SGHDT and CDR2 YYEEEE. V gave up 1 base and J gave up 9 bases; unmatched junction bases: 4. The CDR3 spells CASSLTLAGGREQFF. Here the CDR3 DNA reads TGTGCCAGCAGCTTGACACTAGCGGGAGGGCGTGAGCAGTTCTTC.

This clone was seen only a few times. The CDR3 sequence is CASSSPGQLYGYTF. In DNA, the CDR3 is TGCGCCAGCAGCAGCCCGGGACAGCTCTATGGCTACACCTTC. The J gene is TRBJ1-2, the V gene TRBV4-1; 7 bases match TRBD1. Germline CDR1 reads MGHRA; CDR2 reads YSYEKL. The V segment lost 5 bases and the J segment 4 bases; nucleotides outside the gene matches: 7. The CDR3 totals 14 residues.

This clone was seen a few times. The chain has TRBV5-1 and TRBJ2-2, with 10 positions matching TRBD2. The length of the CDR3 is 16 residues. Germline trimming cut 4 bases from V and 4 bases from J; bases unmatched to any gene: 7. In germline, CDR1 is SGHRS, CDR2 YFSETQ. CDR3 nucleotide sequence: TGCGCCAGCAGCACTGCTAGCGGGAGAGGCACCGGGGAGCTGTTTTTT. This translates into CASSTASGRGTGELFF.

The V call is TRBV24-1, the J call TRBJ2-3; 7 nucleotides match TRBD1. From germline, CDR1 is KGHDR and CDR2 SFDVKD. The V and J ends lost 5 bases and 5 bases, in that order; junction bases with no gene match: 9. The length of the CDR3 is 15 residues. Here the CDR3 DNA reads TGTGCCACCAGTGGTCAAAACAGGGGTGGAGATACGCAGTATTTT. Encoded protein: CATSGQNRGGDTQYF.

The chain carries TRBV7-2 and TRBJ2-7; TRBD2 agrees at 7 bases. Germline assignment: CDR1 SGHTA and CDR2 FQGNSA. V was pared by 5 bases and J by 2 bases, with 3 bases of the junction left unmatched. This CDR3 is built from 13 residues. The DNA for the CDR3 is TGTGCCAGCAGCGTGGGGACTACCTACGAGCAGTACTTC. It is translated as CASSVGTTYEQYF.

The chain combines TRBV9 with TRBJ1-3; 9 bases are shared with TRBD1. The CDR3 has 17 amino acids. V shed 0 bases, J shed 1 base, and the junction held 5 bases outside the gene matches. Germline CDR1 and CDR2: SGDLS and YYNGEE. This chain's CDR3 is CASSVDPGQGSGNTIYF. The CDR3 DNA reads as TGTGCCAGCAGCGTAGACCCGGGACAGGGTTCTGGAAACACCATATATTTT.